The present TCR beta chain was sequenced within a study of shared clonotypes between healthy human individuals. This CDR3 has 15 residues. Trimming stripped 5 bases from V and 2 bases from J, with 12 bases between. Germline V gene data show CDR1 as SGHTA and CDR2 as FQGNSA. The authors split each subset's genomic DNA evenly across several immunoSEQ plates. The method was immunoSEQ multiplex PCR; TCRdb's version includes in-frame clones alone and lacks a portion of them. The sample records about 490,000 clones, more than 65% being singletons. As to this clone: Its target is not known.

Recent vaccinations or acute infections were absent in the healthy HIV-negative adult donors. Study-level results: With few donors, the genetic and exposure-history diversity represented was limited.

The sample consisted of PBMCs. The source is a woman between 35 and 50 years old in good health. Some clones in this sample may be carry-over from other donors' samples. The rearrangement links TRBV7-2 to TRBJ1-4; weak D call: TRBD1 (6 bases). The chain's CDR3 is CASSRGGGTNEKLFF. In DNA form, the CDR3 reads TGTGCCAGCAGCCGAGGGGGGGGGACTAATGAAAAACTGTTTTTT.